The 28 T cell receptor beta chains reported below all come from one sample, sequenced in a study of Tregs in tolerant kidney transplant recipients. Sequencing used immunoSEQ multiplex PCR; TCRdb keeps in-frame clones, though not all of them. The ten most abundant clones cover roughly 4% of a sample with about 23,000 clones. Mixed chimerism was transient after nonmyeloablative marrow transplants from related graft donors. Sequencing was performed on CD4+ T cells from blood (PBMCs), taken 6 months after the transplant. The receptors were gathered from a human patient who received a combined kidney and bone marrow transplant. The T cells may partly be graft donor cells.

This clone shows up as large (0.1 to 1%) by frequency. The missing CDR3 end, 3 residues past where the read stops, is filled in from the germline J gene. The chain links TRBV5-1 to TRBJ2-4, with TRBD2 as a possible D gene (5 bases). V was pared by 4 bases and J by 0 bases, with 8 bases between. Germline loops: CDR1 SGHRS, CDR2 YFSETQ. The CDR3 is made up of 14 amino acids. CDR3 DNA, as far as it was read: TGCGCCAGCAGCCCCGGACTAGCCAAAAACATT. Protein: CASSPGLAKNI. The CDR3 reads in full as CASSPGLAKNIQYF.

Regarding this clone: The CDR3 is cut off 3 residues early in the read; its end comes from the germline J gene. The genes are TRBV20-1 and TRBJ2-4; 7 bases align to TRBD1. Per germline, CDR1 DFQATT and CDR2 SNEGSKA (reference sequence). V lost 6 bases to trimming and J lost 0 bases; unmatched junction nucleotides: 5. CDR3 length: 14 amino acids. CDR3 region: CSARDRLAKNIQYF. The DNA read from the CDR3 is TGCAGTGCCAGGGACAGACTAGCCAAAAACATT.

Concerning this clone: Read coverage stops 3 residues before the CDR3 terminus; the germline J gene supplies the remainder. The gene calls are TRBV11-3 and TRBJ1-3; no reliable D call. V was pared by 5 bases and J by 0 bases, with 5 bases between. The CDR3 consists of 13 residues. Germline loops: CDR1 SGHNT, CDR2 YENEEA. This CDR3 reads CASSQRSGNTIYF. CDR3 DNA, as far as it was read: TGTGCCAGCAGCCAGCGCTCTGGAAACACC.

Remarks on this clone: At one boundary the junction diverges from the germline segment, which might be a read error. The CDR3 is cut off 3 residues early in the read; its end comes from the germline J gene. The gene calls are TRBV7-2 and TRBJ2-1, with 9 bases matching TRBD1. CDR3 length equals 15 residues. The germline CDR1 and CDR2 sequences are SGHTA and FQGNSA. CDR3 bases read: TGTGCCAGCAGCTCGGACAGGGGATCCTTCAATGAG. Protein product: CASSSDRGSFNE. The CDR3 as a whole reads CASSSDRGSFNEQFF. Full variable domain (remainder filled in from reference TRBV7-2 and TRBJ2-1): GAGVSQSPSNKVTEKGKDVELRCDPISGHTALYWYRQSLGQGLEFLIYFQGNSAPDKSGLPSDRFSAERTGGSVSTLTIQRTQQEDSAVYLCASSSDRGSFNEQFFGPGTRLTVL.

Remarks on this clone: The read stops 3 residues short of the end of the CDR3; the missing end is completed from the germline J gene. The V call is TRBV5-1, the J call TRBJ1-2, with D tentatively TRBD1 (6 bases). In germline, CDR1 is SGHRS, CDR2 YFSETQ. Between the trimmed V and J ends, which lost 4 bases and 5 bases, there was a span of 12 bases. CDR3 size: 13 residues. The CDR3 reads CASSPGTNYGYTF. The covered CDR3 bases are TGCGCCAGCAGCCCCGGGACAAATTATGGC.

With regard to this clone: The CDR3 end falls 3 residues outside the read, so it is completed with the germline J gene. V and J are TRBV20-1 and TRBJ2-5; weak D call: TRBD2 (6 bases). The CDR3 spans 14 residues. Germline CDR1 DFQATT, CDR2 SNEGSKA (reference sequence). V was trimmed by 4 bases and J by 0 bases, leaving 12 bases between them. CDR3 bases read: TGCAGTGCTATACCGGGGAGGTACCAAGAGACC. It codes for CSAIPGRYQET. The CDR3 reads in full as CSAIPGRYQETQYF.

With respect to this clone: The CDR3 extends 3 residues past the end of the read, so its final part is completed from the germline J gene. The V and J genes are TRBV7-2 and TRBJ1-2, with D tentatively TRBD1 (5 bases). This CDR3 comprises 14 residues. The germline gives CDR1 SGHTA, CDR2 FQGNSA. The germline V and J ends were trimmed by 3 bases and 4 bases, with 12 bases remaining between them. The DNA read from the CDR3 is TGTGCCAGCAGCTTGCCGTTGGGGGGCTATGGC. Residues: CASSLPLGGYG. The CDR3 in full is CASSLPLGGYGYTF.

Of note for this clone: Coverage ceases 3 residues before the CDR3 finishes, and the germline J gene fills in the end. V is TRBV30 and J is TRBJ1-5, with 7 bases matching TRBD1. The CDR3 spans 15 residues. Germline values: CDR1 GTSNPN, CDR2 SVGIG (reference sequence). V lost 4 bases, J lost 2 bases, and 8 bases stayed unmatched. CDR3 DNA, as far as it was read: TGTGCCTGGACACAGGGGAATAGTGGCAATCAGCCC. Translating gives CAWTQGNSGNQP. The full CDR3 protein reads CAWTQGNSGNQPQHF.

Concerning this clone itself: The read ends 3 residues before the CDR3 terminus; that terminus is restored from the germline J gene. This chain links TRBV23-1 with TRBJ2-2, with D maybe TRBD2 (5 bases). TRBV23-1 is placed among ORFs of uncertain function. V was cut by 8 bases and J by 3 bases, with 13 bases left in between. This CDR3 region has 14 residues. The CDR3 DNA, read in part, is TGCGCCAGCCTCGGAGACTACTACACCGGGGAG. This translates into CASLGDYYTGE. The full CDR3 is CASLGDYYTGELFF.

With regard to this clone: The read stops 3 residues short of the end of the CDR3; the missing end is completed from the germline J gene. The rearrangement links TRBV6-1 to TRBJ1-2; a weak D match, TRBD1 (5 bases). CDR3 length: 14 residues. CDR1 is MNHNS, CDR2 SASEGT, per germline. V was clipped by 3 bases and J by 0 bases, with 8 bases between them. The CDR3 DNA, read in part, is TGTGCCAGCAGTGAGGGGGGTGCTAACTATGGC. This codes for CASSEGGANYG. The full-length CDR3 reads as CASSEGGANYGYTF.

Remarks on this clone: Read coverage stops 3 residues before the CDR3 terminus; the germline J gene supplies the remainder. The gene calls are TRBV20-1 and TRBJ2-1; perhaps TRBD2 as D (5 bases). The ends were cut back, 0 bases at V and 5 bases at J, with 14 bases in the middle. Germline CDR1 is DFQATT and CDR2 is SNEGSKA (reference sequence). There are 15 residues in the CDR3. CDR3 DNA (partial): TGCAGTGCTAGAGATGGCACTAGACAAAACAATGAG. This sequence encodes CSARDGTRQNNE. Given in full, the CDR3 is CSARDGTRQNNEQFF.

On this clone itself: The read ends 3 residues early relative to the CDR3; the germline J gene fills the gap. This chain connects TRBV7-2 to TRBJ1-5; 8 bases are shared with TRBD1. Looked up from germline, CDR1 is SGHTA and CDR2 is FQGNSA. CDR3 length equals 15 residues. Losses at the gene ends were 7 bases for V and 3 bases for J; bases not matched to a gene: 8. The DNA read from the CDR3 is TGTGCCAGCACCGAGACAGGGGTAAACAATCAGCCC. It is translated as CASTETGVNNQP. The entire CDR3 is CASTETGVNNQPQHF.

A remark on this clone: The read ends 3 residues before the CDR3 terminus; that terminus is restored from the germline J gene. The genes are TRBV18 and TRBJ1-1; 9 positions match TRBD1. This CDR3 contains 13 residues. The ends lost 4 bases at V and 4 bases at J; junction bases unmatched: 1. CDR1 is KGHSH and CDR2 is LQKENI in the germline V gene. Here the CDR3 reads CASSQGQGTEAFF. The sequenced part of the CDR3 DNA is TGTGCCAGCTCACAGGGACAGGGCACTGAA.

By frequency, this clone is medium-sized. Sequencing ends 3 residues short of the CDR3 end; the germline J gene provides the rest. The V and J genes are TRBV29-1 and TRBJ1-2, with D tentatively TRBD1 (5 bases). Trimming pared 5 bases from V and 5 bases from J, leaving 15 bases between. The germline CDR1 and CDR2 sequences are SQVTM and ANQGSEA. The CDR3 spans 13 residues. The CDR3 DNA, read in part, is TGCAGCGTTCCCTCAAAGGGGAAGTATGGC. It codes for CSVPSKGKYG. The complete CDR3 protein is CSVPSKGKYGYTF.

The CDR3 sequence is CSARPLTGGLNEQYF. The covered CDR3 bases are TGCAGTGCTAGACCCTTGACAGGGGGCTTGAACGAG. The J gene is TRBJ2-7, the V gene TRBV20-1; 10 bases agree with TRBD1. Read coverage stops 3 residues before the CDR3 terminus; the germline J gene supplies the remainder. This CDR3 region has 15 residues. Germline-derived CDR1 and CDR2 are DFQATT and SNEGSKA (reference sequence). V shed 2 bases, J shed 5 bases, and the junction held 9 bases outside the gene matches.

The CDR3 sequence is CASSPARTGGGGTEAFF. The sequenced part of the CDR3 DNA is TGTGCCAGCTCACCAGCTCGGACAGGGGGCGGGGGTACTGAA. V is TRBV18 and J is TRBJ1-1; 11 bases agree with TRBD1. The read stops 3 residues short of the end of the CDR3; the missing end is completed from the germline J gene. Germline V CDR1 and CDR2: KGHSH, LQKENI. There are 17 residues in the CDR3. Trimming cost V 2 bases and J 5 bases; bases outside gene matches: 10.

In regard to this clone: The CDR3 extends 3 residues past the end of the read, so its final part is completed from the germline J gene. The chain has TRBV18 and TRBJ2-5, with a tentative D call TRBD2 (7 bases). Looked up from germline, CDR1 is KGHSH and CDR2 is LQKENI. Trimming removed 3 bases at V and 4 bases at J, with 18 bases between. This CDR3 comprises 16 residues. The DNA read from the CDR3 is TGTGCCAGCTCACCCCGGGGGGCCCTGCAAAGAGAGACC. It specifies CASSPRGALQRET. The full CDR3 protein is CASSPRGALQRETQYF.

Worth noting for this clone: The sequence runs out 3 residues before the end of the CDR3; the remainder is reconstructed from the germline J gene. The rearrangement links TRBV11-2 to TRBJ1-4; D not resolved. Deletions cut 3 bases from V and 5 bases from J, with 13 bases between. This CDR3 has 15 amino acids. The germline V gene encodes CDR1 SGHAT and CDR2 FQNNGV. The CDR3: CASSLSDSRNEKLFF. The part of the CDR3 DNA that was read is TGTGCCAGCAGCTTGAGTGACTCCCGGAATGAAAAA.

About this clone: The read is 3 residues too short to cover the CDR3 end, so that end is filled in from the germline J gene. The gene calls are TRBV11-2 and TRBJ2-5; D gene ambiguous. This CDR3 has 14 residues. Germline V gives CDR1 SGHAT, CDR2 FQNNGV. V was clipped by 5 bases and J by 0 bases, with 10 bases between them. The covered CDR3 bases are TGTGCCAGCAGCCCTCCACTATACCAAGAGACC. It encodes CASSPPLYQET. In full, the CDR3 reads CASSPPLYQETQYF.

Points on this clone: The CDR3 end lies 3 residues beyond the end of the read and is filled in from the germline J gene. The chain carries TRBV29-1 and TRBJ2-1, with 7 positions matching TRBD1. The CDR3 contains 15 residues. Germline CDR1 reads SQVTM; CDR2 reads ANQGSEA. Trimming at V came to 7 bases and at J to 0 bases, leaving 9 bases not matched to a gene. CDR3 bases read: TGCAGCGGTACAGGGGCCTGGGGCTCCTACAATGAG. Translation gives CSGTGAWGSYNE. The entire CDR3 protein is CSGTGAWGSYNEQFF.

A word on this clone: The read ends 3 residues early relative to the CDR3; the germline J gene fills the gap. This sequence joins TRBV6-4 and TRBJ1-6; 8 bases are shared with TRBD1. V gave up 6 bases and J gave up 10 bases; unmatched junction bases: 14. The CDR3 runs 16 residues. CDR1 is MRHNA and CDR2 is SNTAGT in the germline V gene. This CDR3 is CASRPRDRSHLSPLHF. The covered CDR3 bases are TGTGCCAGCAGACCCCGGGACAGGTCCCACCTCTCACCC.

According to its frequency, this clone is medium-sized. The read stops 3 residues short of the end of the CDR3; the missing end is completed from the germline J gene. The chain couples TRBV29-1 to TRBJ2-5, with 11 bases that match TRBD1. The CDR3 has 16 amino acids. Germline V CDR1 and CDR2: SQVTM, ANQGSEA. CDR3 sequence: CSGTGGPENRQETQYF. The DNA read from the CDR3 is TGCAGTGGGACAGGGGGTCCCGAGAACCGTCAAGAGACC.

Of note for this clone: The read stops 3 residues short of the end of the CDR3; the missing end is completed from the germline J gene. The V call is TRBV5-1, the J call TRBJ1-1; D unresolved. Per germline, CDR1 SGHRS and CDR2 YFSETQ. CDR3 length: 16 amino acids. The ends were cut back, 5 bases at V and 0 bases at J, with 17 bases in the middle. The part of the CDR3 DNA that was read is TGCGCCAGCAGAACCCGGGTCCAGAGTATGAACACTGAA. It is translated as CASRTRVQSMNTE. The entire CDR3 protein is CASRTRVQSMNTEAFF.

With respect to this clone: The CDR3 end lies 3 residues beyond the end of the read and is filled in from the germline J gene. V gene TRBV30 combines with J gene TRBJ2-2; D is perhaps TRBD1 (6 bases). Looked up from germline, CDR1 is GTSNPN and CDR2 is SVGIG (reference sequence). Trimming shortened V by 5 bases and J by 7 bases, and 17 bases separated the two germline ends. The CDR3 has 14 residues. CDR3 DNA (partial): TGTGCCTGGGAAGGGGGTAGGACGGGCGGGGAG. Translated, it gives CAWEGGRTGGE. The full CDR3 protein reads CAWEGGRTGGELFF.

As for this clone: The read terminates 3 residues ahead of where the CDR3 ends, so the germline J gene completes it. The chain carries TRBV30 and TRBJ2-4; maybe TRBD2 (6 bases). V lost 4 bases, J lost 8 bases, and 15 bases lay in between. CDR1 is GTSNPN, CDR2 SVGIG, per germline (reference sequence). The CDR3 runs to 13 residues. CDR3 DNA (partial): TGTGCCTGGACAGCCGATCAGCGGGACATT. Translating it yields CAWTADQRDI. The full-length CDR3 reads as CAWTADQRDIQYF.

In regard to this clone: The missing CDR3 end, 3 residues past where the read stops, is filled in from the germline J gene. The chain combines TRBV7-2 with TRBJ2-5; D might be TRBD1 (5 bases). CDR3 length: 15 amino acids. Germline V gene lookup returns CDR1 SGHTA and CDR2 FQGNSA. Trimming took off 3 bases at V and 1 base at J, with 12 bases between the two ends. The sequenced part of the CDR3 DNA is TGTGCCAGCAGCTTTGAAGGCAGGGCCCAAGAGACC. Its protein product is CASSFEGRAQET. The full-length CDR3 reads as CASSFEGRAQETQYF.

Note on this clone: The CDR3 extends 3 residues past the end of the read, so its final part is completed from the germline J gene. The chain couples TRBV7-9 to TRBJ2-2, with TRBD2 identical over 8 bases. Germline loops: CDR1 SEHNR, CDR2 FQNEAQ (reference sequence). This CDR3 contains 15 residues. V gave up 2 bases and J gave up 8 bases; unmatched junction bases: 7. This CDR3 is CASSLPRGGPGELFF. The CDR3 DNA, read in part, is TGTGCCAGCAGCTTACCCCGGGGGGGCCCGGGGGAG.

Concerning this clone itself: Sequencing ends 3 residues short of the CDR3 end; the germline J gene provides the rest. The chain has TRBV7-8 and TRBJ2-4; perhaps TRBD2 as D (6 bases). V was clipped by 5 bases and J by 2 bases, with 13 bases between them. Germline V gene lookup returns CDR1 SGHVS and CDR2 FQNEAQ. The CDR3 loop spans 15 amino acids. The CDR3 region is CASSPVAGTKNIQYF. The CDR3 DNA, read in part, is TGTGCCAGCAGCCCAGTGGCGGGGACCAAAAACATT.